The rows below give T cell receptor beta chains drawn from one sample of a study of identical twins. TCRdb independently ran MiXCR on the 5' RACE reads; one entry per CDR3 protein. Found here are some 1,600,000 distinct CDR3 sequences, under 35% of them singletons; the top ten hold more than 0.25%. Sequencing was done on a sample of cord blood. The receptors originated from a newborn girl in good health. The conserved cysteine and the conserved F or W are not part of the CDR3 here. A row's size may be missing; if present it is once, few, many or a size class.

-,TRBJ1-2,TRBV30,AWSRGQFYGYT
few,TRBJ2-4,TRBV28,ASRAGESDIQY
-,TRBJ2-3,TRBV9,ASSVAGLAKDTQY
few,TRBJ1-1,TRBV28,ATRGGRMNTEAF
-,TRBJ1-6,TRBV5-1,ASRLPGQGNSPLH
-,-,TRBV9,ASSVGLVVFDEQY
-,TRBJ2-7,TRBV5-1,ASRLSSGSNEQY
few,TRBJ2-3,TRBV20-1,SAPQSRLVIGTDTQY
-,TRBJ2-3,TRBV6-1,ASSEITGGEY
many,TRBJ2-3,TRBV12-3/TRBV12-4,ASSLRQGPDTQY
-,TRBJ1-5,TRBV20-1,SARDHGQGAGQPQH
few,TRBJ1-2,TRBV29-1,SVIGGSNYGYT
-,TRBJ2-1,TRBV5-1,ASSKTPGTSGMPHNEQF
once,TRBJ1-3,TRBV28,ASSLAARAIY
-,TRBJ1-5,TRBV6-1,ASSESGTTSNQPQH
few,TRBJ2-1,TRBV5-1,ASSSGLAYDNEQF
-,TRBJ1-2,TRBV10-3,AISKDRAYGYT
few,TRBJ2-2,TRBV24-1,ATSAGFNGGGLF